These T cell receptor beta chains were read from a single sample in a study of T cells in Graves' hyperthyroidism and ophthalmopathy. TCRdb used MiXCR to reprocess the multiplex PCR reads, holding one entry per CDR3 protein. Among 500,000 to 650,000 distinct CDR3 sequences listed, less than 15% were seen once. The sequencing sample was made of blood. The receptors were gathered from a woman aged 40 to 55 with Graves' hyperthyroidism. CDR3s include the opening cysteine and the closing phenylalanine or tryptophan. D genes are given only for firm matches. Rows may omit the clone size; those that give it use once, few, many or a size class.

>TRBD2|TRBV28|TRBJ2-7|many
CASSYPGLASNSYEQYF
TGTGCCAGCAGTTATCCGGGACTAGCGTCGAACTCCTACGAGCAGTACTTC
>TRBD2|TRBV27|TRBJ2-7|.
CASSLIAGGDPYEQYF
TGTGCCAGCAGTTTGATAGCGGGAGGAGATCCCTACGAGCAGTACTTC
>.|TRBV19|TRBJ2-2|.
CAIPDGPTNTGELFF
TGTGCCATCCCTGACGGTCCGACGAACACCGGGGAGCTGTTTTTT
>TRBD2|TRBV4-1|TRBJ2-1|few
CASSQVAGGPDSYNEQFF
TGCGCCAGCAGCCAAGTTGCGGGAGGGCCGGACTCCTACAATGAGCAGTTCTTC
>TRBD2|TRBV29-1|TRBJ2-3|many
CSVGGLAETSTDTQYF
TGCAGCGTTGGGGGACTAGCGGAAACCAGCACAGATACGCAGTATTTT
>.|TRBV7-9|TRBJ2-2|few
CASSRGGAADLNTGELFF
TGTGCCAGCAGCCGGGGCGGTGCGGCAGACTTGAACACCGGGGAGCTGTTTTTT
>TRBD1|TRBV10-3|TRBJ1-2|.
CAISERQGWGYTF
TGTGCCATCAGTGAGCGACAGGGCTGGGGCTACACCTTC
>.|TRBV6-2/TRBV6-3|TRBJ1-5|few
CASSYSRYGTQPQHF
TGTGCCAGCAGTTACTCGAGGTACGGCACGCAGCCCCAGCATTTT
>.|TRBV10-3|TRBJ2-6|.
CAISEPLMRAGANVLTF
TGTGCCATCAGTGAACCCCTAATGAGGGCTGGGGCCAACGTCCTGACTTTC
>TRBD1|TRBV7-3|TRBJ1-1|.
CASSLIPETGDAFF
TGTGCCAGCAGCTTAATACCCGAGACAGGGGATGCTTTCTTT
>TRBD1|TRBV20-1|TRBJ1-5|many
CSAREGQGKGPQHF
TGCAGTGCTAGAGAAGGACAGGGTAAAGGACCCCAGCATTTT
>TRBD1|TRBV2|TRBJ1-1|.
CASGEQGYTEAFF
TGTGCCAGCGGAGAACAGGGGTACACTGAAGCCTTCTTT
>TRBD1|TRBV28|TRBJ2-1|few
CASSLLGQGSYNEQFF
TGTGCCAGCAGTTTATTGGGACAGGGGTCCTACAATGAGCAGTTCTTC
>.|TRBV5-6|TRBJ2-4|.
CASSSRSVKNIQYF
TGTGCCAGCAGCTCGCGATCAGTCAAAAACATTCAGTACTTC
>.|TRBV3-1|TRBJ1-4|many
CASSHTDATNEKLFF
TGTGCCAGCAGCCACACAGATGCAACTAATGAAAAACTGTTTTTT
>.|TRBV28|TRBJ2-7|many
CATSRTQGGAYEQYF
TGTGCCACCAGCAGGACCCAGGGCGGGGCTTACGAGCAGTACTTC
>TRBD1|TRBV6-2/TRBV6-3|TRBJ2-2|.
CASSYQGQYTGELFF
TGTGCCAGCAGTTACCAGGGACAGTACACCGGGGAGCTGTTTTTT
>TRBD1|TRBV28|TRBJ2-1|many
CASSLNPGQGDREQFF
TGTGCCAGCAGCTTGAACCCGGGACAGGGGGACCGTGAGCAGTTCTTC
>TRBD2|TRBV4-1|TRBJ2-7|.
CASSNKAGNPYEQYF
TGCGCCAGCAGCAACAAAGCGGGGAATCCTTACGAGCAGTACTTC
>.|TRBV7-2|TRBJ1-2|few
CASSLAARGQLNYGYTF
TGTGCCAGCAGCTTAGCCGCCAGAGGACAGCTGAACTATGGCTACACCTTC
>.|TRBV7-8|TRBJ2-3|many
CASSSPSGAGNTQYF
TGTGCCAGCAGCTCGCCCTCCGGGGCCGGGAATACGCAGTATTTT
>TRBD1|TRBV7-2|TRBJ1-1|many
CASSFWRGQGGTEAFF
TGTGCCAGCAGCTTTTGGAGGGGGCAGGGGGGCACTGAAGCTTTCTTT
>.|TRBV12-3/TRBV12-4|TRBJ2-1|.
CASSPDVISEQFF
TGTGCCAGCAGTCCGGACGTGATCAGTGAGCAGTTCTTC
>.|TRBV3-1|TRBJ1-4|many
CASGGPDVFF
TGTGCCAGCGGTGGGCCTGATGTGTTTTTT
>.|TRBV7-9|TRBJ2-1|many
CASSTPVNEQFF
TGTGCCAGCAGCACCCCCGTCAATGAGCAGTTCTTC
>.|TRBV7-2|TRBJ1-5|few
CASSQVARDQPQHF
TGTGCCAGCAGCCAAGTGGCCAGGGACCAGCCCCAGCATTTT
>.|TRBV27|TRBJ2-2|many
CASRRDPNTGELFF
TGTGCCAGCAGGCGGGATCCAAACACCGGGGAGCTGTTTTTT
>.|TRBV7-3|TRBJ2-3|.
CASSLSSVSTDTQYF
TGTGCCAGCAGCTTAAGTTCCGTTAGCACAGATACGCAGTATTTT
>.|TRBV6-1|TRBJ2-3|.
CASSESRFGTQYF
TGTGCCAGCAGTGAAAGCCGATTCGGTACGCAGTATTTT
>.|TRBV7-6|TRBJ1-1|few
CASRDTGNTEAFF
TGTGCCAGCAGGGACACAGGGAACACTGAAGCTTTCTTT
>.|TRBV11-2|TRBJ2-7|many
CASSLGTGPYEQYF
TGTGCCAGCAGCTTGGGTACAGGCCCCTACGAGCAGTACTTC
>TRBD2|TRBV28|TRBJ2-7|.
CASTGMGRGEQYF
TGTGCCAGCACCGGGATGGGGAGGGGCGAGCAGTACTTC
>TRBD2|TRBV27|TRBJ2-1|many
CASSVGRAGYNEQFF
TGTGCCAGCAGCGTCGGGAGGGCGGGGTACAATGAGCAGTTCTTC
>.|TRBV6-1|TRBJ1-4|many
CASSSPGEKLFF
TGTGCCAGCAGTTCACCAGGTGAAAAACTGTTTTTT
>.|TRBV20-1|TRBJ1-5|many
CSAPPQGGDNQPQHF
TGCAGTGCTCCTCCTCAAGGGGGAGATAATCAGCCCCAGCATTTT
>.|TRBV5-6|TRBJ2-2|few
CASSDHSSGELFF
TGTGCCAGCAGCGACCATTCCAGCGGGGAGCTGTTTTTT
>.|TRBV20-1|TRBJ2-3|many
CSVLAEGTDTQYF
TGCAGTGTTTTGGCGGAGGGCACAGATACGCAGTATTTT
>TRBD2|TRBV7-9|TRBJ2-3|many
CASSFDGGSTDTQYF
TGTGCCAGCAGCTTTGATGGCGGGAGTACAGATACGCAGTATTTT
>.|TRBV2|TRBJ2-7|many
CASSLNPTGADEQYF
TGTGCCAGCAGTTTAAACCCCACAGGAGCGGACGAGCAGTACTTC
>.|TRBV10-3|TRBJ1-3|.
CAIQWNSGNTIYF
TGTGCCATTCAGTGGAACTCTGGAAACACCATATATTTT
>.|TRBV7-8|TRBJ2-6|many
CASSLGGRAGANVLTF
TGTGCCAGCAGCTTAGGGGGACGGGCAGGGGCCAACGTCCTGACTTTC
>TRBD1|TRBV4-2|TRBJ2-5|.
CASSQGLPGQMEETQYF
TGTGCCAGCAGCCAAGGACTCCCGGGACAGATGGAGGAGACCCAGTACTTC
>.|TRBV5-1|TRBJ2-5|.
CASSLQAGVQETQYF
TGCGCCAGCAGCTTACAAGCGGGTGTACAAGAGACCCAGTACTTC
>.|TRBV4-1|TRBJ2-1|few
CASSQPGIYELAGAYNEQFF
TGCGCCAGCAGCCAACCCGGGATTTACGAGCTAGCTGGAGCCTACAATGAGCAGTTCTTC
>.|TRBV19|TRBJ2-5|.
CASSIRAVRKETQYF
TGTGCCAGTAGTATACGGGCAGTACGCAAAGAGACCCAGTACTTC
>TRBD1|TRBV25-1|TRBJ1-1|once
CASTPGQGAISEAFF
TGTGCCAGCACTCCGGGACAGGGGGCAATCTCTGAAGCTTTCTTT
>.|TRBV18|TRBJ2-7|few
CASSPGRSLPSYEQYF
TGTGCCAGCTCACCAGGTCGGTCCCTACCATCCTACGAGCAGTACTTC
>.|TRBV6-1|TRBJ2-7|few
CASSGLSNEQYF
TGTGCCAGCAGTGGTTTGTCGAACGAGCAGTACTTC
>.|TRBV28|TRBJ2-3|many
CASSTPGRLQSTDTQYF
TGTGCCAGCAGTACGCCAGGGAGATTGCAAAGCACAGATACGCAGTATTTT
>TRBD2|TRBV6-1|TRBJ2-3|many
CASSEFGVAGDTQYF
TGTGCCAGCAGTGAATTTGGGGTAGCGGGGGATACGCAGTATTTT
>.|TRBV3-1|TRBJ2-2|many
CASSQVGSTGELFF
TGTGCCAGCAGCCAAGTTGGCAGCACCGGGGAGCTGTTTTTT
>.|TRBV3-1|TRBJ1-2|many
CASSQGGGYTF
TGTGCCAGCAGCCAAGGCGGTGGCTACACCTTC
>.|TRBV18|TRBJ2-6|few
CASSPPPAGANVLTF
TGTGCCAGCTCACCACCCCCGGCCGGGGCCAACGTCCTGACTTTC
>.|TRBV6-4|TRBJ1-5|.
CASIFWEGSNQPQHF
TGTGCCAGCATTTTTTGGGAAGGGAGCAATCAGCCCCAGCATTTT